Below, one T cell receptor (beta chain) is given with its context. This clonotype occurred once. It has no known antigen specificity. The junction and the germline gene differ at one end; a read error may be behind it. Libraries were built with 5' RACE. The run used an Illumina HiSeq 2500. A second about 6 to 11 cycle PCR used a sample-barcoded 5' primer and a J-beta primer mix. A unique molecular identifier was introduced onto each TCR beta cDNA molecule by a template-switch 5' adaptor carrying 12 random nucleotides. Each sample yielded at least 2.5 million CDR3-containing paired-end reads. All of the RNA was converted into first-strand cDNA using the Mint cDNA synthesis kit, with a TRBC-specific oligonucleotide serving as the primer. After uracil-DNA glycosylase treatment, a first 18-cycle PCR used universal primers M1SS and BC2_uni_R on all cDNA. In the paper's pipeline: For normalization, 1 million high-quality reads, each with a distinct molecular identifier, were randomly selected from each sample. Instead of being binned into consensus sequences, reads that shared molecular identifiers were thrown out. MiTCR, run with a Q25 quality threshold and the strictest error-elimination algorithm, handled CDR3 identification, clonotype clustering and error correction. A nonparametric unseen species model with Euler transformation was used to estimate a lower bound on total TCR beta diversity. TCRdb ran its own pipeline on the public reads, namely fastp trimming at Q25 and MiXCR clone calling, and kept in-frame beta chains. Each entry is one CDR3 protein sequence, shown with its most common DNA and genes. The V and J calls reflect TCRdb's pipeline rather than the authors' work. In all, the sample holds 1.5 million or so distinct CDR3 sequences, and roughly 45% of those were seen once. Roughly 7.9% of the sample is in the top ten clones.

Taken from the germline V gene (reference sequence), the CDR1 and CDR2 loops are SGHKS and YYEKEE. The CDR3 runs 14 amino acids, cysteine and phenylalanine included. Solely the CDR3 DNA is kept, with 42 bases framed from the first base. The roughly 37 donors, aged roughly 6 to 95 years, were systemically healthy Caucasian individuals from Russia. Each donor gave ten milliliters of peripheral blood, collected into EDTA-treated Vacutainer tubes. PBMCs were isolated by Ficoll-Paque density-gradient centrifugation, with at least 6 million obtained per sample. Total RNA was extracted from PBMCs with Trizol reagent, with at least 5.5 micrograms obtained per sample. The percentages of naive CD45RAhigh/CD27high T cells were determined by flow cytometry on a PBMC aliquot from every donor. This sample stems from a study of blood T cells in healthy people across ages (dated by TCRdb to about 2015). Context from the whole study: Template switching captured roughly one uniquely barcoded TCR beta cDNA molecule per two T cells in model experiments. Using deep sequencing normalized with unique cDNA molecular identifiers, the study measured how TCR beta repertoire diversity changes with age. The donors were divided into four age groups: young (average roughly 15 years), middle-aged (about 41), aged (approximately 62) and long-lived (around 80). Donors of different ages were randomly distributed across sequencing lanes to avoid experimental bias. Two additional independent replicas of 1 million unique cDNA reads from the same blood draw were analyzed for two donors (one aged 18 to 30 and one aged 80 or older). What the work shows at the level of the full study, not this receptor alone: Observed TCR beta diversity per million T cells fell roughly linearly with age, and a significant reduction was already apparent by age around 40. The long-lived group showed more naive CD4+ T cells, fewer expanded clones and increased TCR diversity than the aged group, suggesting age selection. Estimates of total diversity based on one million sequenced T cells were regarded as lower bounds and as underestimates. The percentage of naive T cells measured by flow cytometry correlated strongly with observed TCR beta diversity. Conclusive comparison of naive and antigen-experienced compartments was prevented by the profiling of bulk unsorted PBMCs. The CMV infection status of donors was not known, potentially confounding age-related changes in expanded clonotypes.

This sequence originates from a woman in her late teens or twenties in good health. The chain was built from TRBV5-5 and TRBJ1-1; the D gene cannot be resolved reliably. The sequencing input was blood. The base sequence is TGTGCCAGCAGCTTGGGGAGGTCGAACACTGGAGCTTTCTTT. Its coded protein is CASSLGRSNTGAFF.